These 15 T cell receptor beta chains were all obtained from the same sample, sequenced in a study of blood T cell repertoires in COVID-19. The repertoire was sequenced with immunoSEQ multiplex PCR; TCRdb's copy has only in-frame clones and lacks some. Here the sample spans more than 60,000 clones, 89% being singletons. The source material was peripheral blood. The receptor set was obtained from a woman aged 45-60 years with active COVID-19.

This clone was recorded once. CDR3 DNA: TGCAGCGTTGGGGGGTTGCCCGGACAGGGGGGACTAGCGGGAGCGGAGACCCAGTACTTC. This encodes CSVGGLPGQGGLAGAETQYF. V usage is TRBV29-1 and J usage is TRBJ2-5; 14 nucleotides line up with TRBD2. From germline, CDR1 is SQVTM and CDR2 ANQGSEA. After removal of 4 bases from V and 5 bases from J, the junction contained 21 bases not matched to a gene. The CDR3 loop spans 20 amino acids.

The CDR3 DNA reads TGTGCCACAGGGGCCCAGGGGGCAGGCGAGCAGTACTTC. It is translated as CATGAQGAGEQYF. The chain combines TRBV18 with TRBJ2-7; 8 nucleotides align to TRBD1. The V gene end was trimmed by 10 bases and the J gene end by 6 bases; junction bases not matched to a gene: 11. Germline assignment: CDR1 KGHSH and CDR2 LQKENI. This CDR3 has 13 residues.

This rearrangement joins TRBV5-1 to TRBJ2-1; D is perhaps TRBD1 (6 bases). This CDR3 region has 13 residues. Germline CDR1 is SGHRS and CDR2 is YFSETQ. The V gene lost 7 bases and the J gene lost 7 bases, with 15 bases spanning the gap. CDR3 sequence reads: CASRTASRNEQFF. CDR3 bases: TGCGCCAGCCGGACAGCGTCGAGGAATGAGCAGTTCTTC.

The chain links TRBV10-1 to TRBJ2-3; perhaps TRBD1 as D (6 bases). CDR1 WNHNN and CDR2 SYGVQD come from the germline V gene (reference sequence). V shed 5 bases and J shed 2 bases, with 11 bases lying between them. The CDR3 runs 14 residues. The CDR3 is CASSPRGNTDTQYF. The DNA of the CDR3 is TGCGCCAGCAGTCCCAGGGGTAACACAGATACGCAGTATTTT.

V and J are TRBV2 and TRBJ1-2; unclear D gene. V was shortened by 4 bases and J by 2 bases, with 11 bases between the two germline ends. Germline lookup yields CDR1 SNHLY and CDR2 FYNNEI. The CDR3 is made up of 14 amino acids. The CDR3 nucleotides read TGTGCCAGCAGTGGTACCCTGGGCAACTATGGCTACACCTTC. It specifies CASSGTLGNYGYTF.

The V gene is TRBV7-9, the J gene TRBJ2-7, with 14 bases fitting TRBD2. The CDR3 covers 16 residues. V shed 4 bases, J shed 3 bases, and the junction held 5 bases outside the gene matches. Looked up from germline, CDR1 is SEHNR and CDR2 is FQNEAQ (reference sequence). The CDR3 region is CASSSPGTSGSYEQYF. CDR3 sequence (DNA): TGTGCCAGCAGCTCCCCCGGGACTAGCGGGAGCTACGAGCAGTACTTC.

The CDR3 DNA is TGTGCCTGGGCCTCCTCTGGGGCCAACGTCCTGACTTTC. It translates to CAWASSGANVLTF. The chain employs TRBV30 and TRBJ2-6; no reliable D call. V gave up 5 bases and J gave up 0 bases, with 5 bases separating them. Germline V gives CDR1 GTSNPN, CDR2 SVGIG (reference sequence). The CDR3 is 13 residues long.

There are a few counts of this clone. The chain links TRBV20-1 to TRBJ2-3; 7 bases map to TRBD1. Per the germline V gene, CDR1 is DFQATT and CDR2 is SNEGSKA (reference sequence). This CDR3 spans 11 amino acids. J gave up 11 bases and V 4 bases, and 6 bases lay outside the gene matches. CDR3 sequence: CSATMGQKQYF. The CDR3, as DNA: TGCAGTGCTACCATGGGACAGAAGCAGTATTTT.

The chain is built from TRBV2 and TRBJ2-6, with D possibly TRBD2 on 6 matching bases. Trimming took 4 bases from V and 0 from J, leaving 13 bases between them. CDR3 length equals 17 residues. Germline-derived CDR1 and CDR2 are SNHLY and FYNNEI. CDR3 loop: CASSASGLPSGANVLTF. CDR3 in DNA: TGTGCCAGCAGTGCATCGGGACTCCCCTCTGGGGCCAACGTCCTGACTTTC.

The CDR3 sequence: CASSPGTGWDEQYF. Here the CDR3 DNA reads TGCGCCAGCAGCCCTGGGACAGGGTGGGACGAGCAGTACTTC. The chain links TRBV23-1 to TRBJ2-7; 9 nucleotides agree with TRBD1. TRBV23-1 is treated as an ORF (open reading frame) with a function not yet certain. J was trimmed by 5 bases and V by 6 bases; bases with no gene match: 8. The CDR3 spans 14 residues.

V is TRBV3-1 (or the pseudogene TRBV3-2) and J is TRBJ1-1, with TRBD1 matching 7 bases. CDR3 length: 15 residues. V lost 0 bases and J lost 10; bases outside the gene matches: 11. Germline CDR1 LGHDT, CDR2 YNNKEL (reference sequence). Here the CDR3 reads CASSQEGQPPRSAFF. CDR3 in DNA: TGTGCCAGCAGCCAAGAGGGACAGCCGCCACGGTCAGCTTTCTTT.

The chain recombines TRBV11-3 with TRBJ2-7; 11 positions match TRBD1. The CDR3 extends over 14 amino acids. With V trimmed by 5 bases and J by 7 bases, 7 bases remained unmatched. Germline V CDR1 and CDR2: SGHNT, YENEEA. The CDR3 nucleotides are TGTGCCAGCAGCCCAGGGACAGGGGGTTGGGAGCAGTACTTC. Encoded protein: CASSPGTGGWEQYF.

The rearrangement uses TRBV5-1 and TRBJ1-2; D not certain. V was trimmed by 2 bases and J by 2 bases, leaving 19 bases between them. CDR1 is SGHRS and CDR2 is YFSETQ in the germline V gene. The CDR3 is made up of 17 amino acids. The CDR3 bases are TGCGCCAGCAGCTTCGGATCCCTTTCCGACAACAACTATGGCTACACCTTC. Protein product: CASSFGSLSDNNYGYTF.

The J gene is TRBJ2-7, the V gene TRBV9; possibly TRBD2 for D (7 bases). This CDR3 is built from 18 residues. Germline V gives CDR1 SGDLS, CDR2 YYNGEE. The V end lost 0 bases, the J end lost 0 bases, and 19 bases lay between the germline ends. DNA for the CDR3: TGTGCCAGCAGCGTAGGCCCGCCTCTAGCGGACAGCTCCTACGAGCAGTACTTC. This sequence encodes CASSVGPPLADSSYEQYF.

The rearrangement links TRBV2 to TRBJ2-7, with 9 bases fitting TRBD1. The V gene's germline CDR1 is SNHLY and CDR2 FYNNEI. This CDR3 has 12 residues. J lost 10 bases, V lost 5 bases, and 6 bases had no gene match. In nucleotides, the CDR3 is TGTGCCAGCAGTAGACAGGGGGTAGATCAGTACTTC. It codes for CASSRQGVDQYF.